The clone carrying this T cell receptor (beta chain) was seen many times. The lymph nodes were axillary draining lymph nodes from breast cancer patients. The data belong to a study of breast tumors, draining lymph nodes, adjacent tissues. V gave up 7 bases and J gave up 6 bases, with 15 bases separating them. Germline assignment: CDR1 SQVTM and CDR2 ANQGSEA. This CDR3 has 12 amino acids. TCRdb passed the multiplex PCR reads through MiXCR, listing each CDR3 protein once. This sample has about 200,000 distinct CDR3 sequences, with roughly 31% found just once. The specimen sequenced was axillary lymph node tissue. This sequence was found in a female donor with breast cancer. Some clones in this sample may be carry-over from other donors' samples. The chain recombines TRBV29-1 with TRBJ2-5; maybe TRBD2 (6 bases). CDR3 in amino acids: CSGRFSGKTQYF. CDR3 DNA: TGCAGCGGGAGATTTAGCGGAAAGACCCAGTACTTC. Combining the CDR3 with reference TRBV29-1 and TRBJ2-5 gives the whole variable domain SAVISQKPSRDICQRGTSLTIQCQVDSQVTMMFWYRQQPGQSLTLIATANQGSEATYESGFVIDKFPISRPNLTFSTLTVSNMSPEDSSIYLCSGRFSGKTQYFGPGTRLLVL.